What follows are 2 T cell receptor beta chains derived from one specimen sequenced in a study of T cell responses to AZD1222 COVID-19 vaccine. TCRdb's copy holds only in-frame clones and misses some; the assay was immunoSEQ multiplex PCR. The sample consists of about 97,000 clones, about 89% of them appearing once. The specimen comprised peripheral blood, sampled 28 days after the second AZD1222 dose. These receptor sequences come from an adult who received the AZD1222 COVID-19 vaccine.

The genes are TRBV11-3 and TRBJ2-2; 8 positions match TRBD2. The ends lost 4 bases at V and 7 bases at J; junction bases unmatched: 8. Germline V lookup: CDR1 SGHNT, CDR2 YENEEA. This CDR3 is 15 amino acids long. CDR3: CASSSSSGMGGELFF. DNA of the CDR3: TGTGCCAGCAGCTCCAGTAGCGGGATGGGCGGGGAGCTGTTTTTT.

In DNA, the CDR3 is TGTGCCTGGAGTGTAGCGGGGGGCCACAATGAGCAGTTCTTC. Amino acids: CAWSVAGGHNEQFF. The chain uses TRBV30 and TRBJ2-1; 9 nucleotides agree with TRBD2. Germline V gene lookup returns CDR1 GTSNPN and CDR2 SVGIG (reference sequence). Losses at the gene ends were 0 bases for V and 5 bases for J; bases not matched to a gene: 2. This CDR3 is built from 14 residues.